These 27 T cell receptor beta chains originate from one sample sequenced in a study of T-cell memory formation after mild COVID-19. A single record per CDR3 protein comes from TCRdb applying MiXCR to the 5' RACE reads. The repertoire consists of 450,000 to 650,000 distinct CDR3 sequences, with roughly a fifth occurring once and the leading ten covering about 8.7%. Sequencing was done on a sample of PBMCs or a T cell subset sorted from them (not recorded which). These receptors originate from an adult woman who had mild COVID-19 (a few samples of this study predate the infection). Cell type and time point are not known.

This clonotype was seen only a few times. The V gene is TRBV7-9, the J gene TRBJ2-1; D might be TRBD1 or TRBD2, each matching 7 bases. Germline V gives CDR1 SEHNR, CDR2 FQNEAQ (reference sequence). This CDR3 contains 16 residues. V was clipped by 5 bases and J by 4 bases, with 18 bases between them. In DNA form, the CDR3 reads TGTGCCAGCAGCCAGGGGGGGGGCCGAGGATACAATGAGCAGTTCTTC. This encodes CASSQGGGRGYNEQFF.

The rearrangement links TRBV18 to TRBJ2-2; 7 bases line up with TRBD1. Germline V CDR1 and CDR2: KGHSH, LQKENI. The CDR3 spans 14 residues. V trimming: 4 bases; J trimming: 4 bases; junction bases outside the gene matches: 3. The CDR3 sequence: CASSQGARTGELFF. The CDR3 nucleotides are TGTGCCAGCTCACAGGGGGCGCGCACCGGGGAGCTGTTTTTT.

This clonotype occurred many times. The rearrangement uses TRBV7-2 and TRBJ2-5, with D unresolved. Germline CDR1 SGHTA, CDR2 FQGNSA. CDR3 length equals 14 residues. Trimming pared 0 bases from V and 1 base from J, leaving 6 bases between. The CDR3 here is CASSLASSQETQYF. The CDR3 nucleotides are TGTGCCAGCAGCTTAGCCTCCAGCCAAGAGACCCAGTACTTC.

Only a few counts were recorded for this clonotype. The chain links TRBV21-1 to TRBJ2-1; the D call TRBD1 from the table was never checked on the DNA. TRBV21-1 is a listed pseudogene. This CDR3 is built from 17 residues. The CDR3 loop reads CASSKAGVRTAYNEQFF. The CDR3 DNA reads TGTGCCAGCAGCAAAGCTGGAGTCCGGACAGCCTACAATGAGCAGTTCTTC.

This clonotype was seen only a few times. This sequence joins TRBV2 and TRBJ2-7, with 7 nucleotides matching TRBD2. V was pared by 0 bases and J by 4 bases, with 6 bases of the junction left unmatched. The CDR3 is 15 residues long. The germline CDR1 and CDR2 sequences are SNHLY and FYNNEI. The DNA of the CDR3 is TGTGCCAGCAGTGAAGCGGCGCGGGGAGGGTACGAGCAGTACTTC. Amino acids: CASSEAARGGYEQYF.

Ten or more counts support this clonotype. This chain uses TRBV3-1 with TRBJ2-5; TRBD1 aligns across 8 bases. This CDR3 comprises 19 residues. The germline V gene has CDR1 LGHDT and CDR2 YNNKEL (reference sequence). The J segment lost 5 bases and the V segment lost 3 bases, leaving 20 bases of the junction unmatched. CDR3 region: CASSQPGGVLRAVGETQYF. As DNA, the CDR3 is TGTGCCAGCAGCCAGCCAGGGGGCGTACTCCGAGCCGTCGGGGAGACCCAGTACTTC.

This clonotype was recorded a few times. The chain couples TRBV7-9 to TRBJ2-7; TRBD2 might be the D (5 bases). V lost 0 bases and J lost 6, with 6 bases in between. Per germline, CDR1 SEHNR and CDR2 FQNEAQ (reference sequence). CDR3 length: 12 amino acids. The CDR3, as DNA: TGTGCCAGCAGCTTAGCCGGGGTCGAGCAGTACTTC. Amino acid sequence: CASSLAGVEQYF.

The V and J genes are TRBV6-5 and TRBJ2-1; 10 positions match TRBD2. This CDR3 has 17 amino acids. Germline CDR1 and CDR2: MNHEY and SVGAGI. With 0 bases clipped from V and 7 bases from J, the junction kept 9 bases outside the gene matches. This CDR3 reads CASSYSRPSGSRNEQFF. The CDR3 nucleotides are TGTGCCAGCAGTTACTCGAGACCTAGCGGGAGTAGGAATGAGCAGTTCTTC.

J is TRBJ2-1 and V is TRBV25-1; the D call may be TRBD1 or TRBD2 (5 bases each). V was clipped by 4 bases and J by 9 bases, with 10 bases between them. The CDR3 is made up of 12 amino acids. The germline gives CDR1 MGHDK, CDR2 SYGVNS. The CDR3 sequence: CASSVPGSEQFF. The CDR3, as DNA: TGTGCCAGCAGTGTCCCAGGGAGTGAGCAGTTCTTC.

This chain joins TRBV18 and TRBJ2-7, with 9 bases identical to TRBD1. The CDR3 sequence is 15 residues long. The germline CDR1 and CDR2 sequences are KGHSH and LQKENI. With V trimmed by 6 bases and J by 7 bases, 13 bases remained unmatched. The CDR3 sequence: CASSLSRQGGGEQYF. CDR3 bases: TGTGCCAGCTCCCTGTCGAGACAGGGGGGCGGAGAGCAGTACTTC.

The rearrangement uses TRBV11-3 and TRBJ2-1; perhaps TRBD2 as D (7 bases). CDR1 is SGHNT and CDR2 is YENEEA in the germline V gene. CDR3 length: 15 residues. The V and J ends lost 2 bases and 5 bases respectively, with 13 bases between them. The CDR3 region is CASSLNSGDNNEQFF. CDR3 DNA: TGTGCCAGCAGCTTAAACAGCGGGGACAACAATGAGCAGTTCTTC.

J is TRBJ1-2 and V is TRBV7-8; D remains ambiguous. V gave up 5 bases and J gave up 2 bases, with 12 bases separating them. Per the germline V gene, CDR1 is SGHVS and CDR2 is FQNEAQ. The CDR3 is made up of 14 amino acids. DNA for the CDR3: TGTGCCAGCAGCGCATCAGCGGGAAACTATGGCTACACCTTC. Its translation is CASSASAGNYGYTF.

This chain connects TRBV7-9 to TRBJ2-3; weak D call: TRBD2 (6 bases). Germline V lookup: CDR1 SEHNR, CDR2 FQNEAQ (reference sequence). The V end lost 2 bases, the J end lost 11 bases, and 23 bases lay between the germline ends. The CDR3 is made up of 16 amino acids. CDR3 in amino acids: CASSLSPGSGSRGQYF. The CDR3 DNA sequence: TGTGCCAGCAGCTTAAGTCCCGGGTCCGGGAGCCGCGGGCAGTATTTT.

There are many counts of this clonotype. The chain employs TRBV4-1 and TRBJ1-5, with TRBD1 matching over 10 bases. The CDR3 spans 15 residues. Trimming removed 3 bases from V and 7 bases from J; junction bases left unmatched: 6. Germline CDR1 MGHRA, CDR2 YSYEKL. The CDR3 coding sequence is TGCGCCAGCAGCCAGGGGGACAGGGGCTTGCAGCCCCAGCATTTT. Its translation is CASSQGDRGLQPQHF.

This clonotype was seen ten or more times. A read error may produce the germline difference seen at one junction end. This chain connects TRBV7-3 to TRBJ1-1; D ambiguous. This CDR3 has 14 residues. CDR1 and CDR2 from the germline V gene are SGHTA and FQGTGA. CDR3 region: CASSLSGVNTEAFF. CDR3 coding DNA: TGCGCCAGCAGCTTGAGTGGTGTTAACACTGAAGCTTTCTTT.

V and J are TRBV7-9 and TRBJ2-7; no clear D gene. Per germline, CDR1 SEHNR and CDR2 FQNEAQ (reference sequence). This CDR3 has 14 amino acids. The ends were cut back, 0 bases at V and 4 bases at J, with 10 bases in the middle. In nucleotides, the CDR3 is TGTGCCAGCAGCTTAGCAGCTGGCTATTACGAGCAGTACTTC. Protein product: CASSLAAGYYEQYF.

This clonotype was recorded a few times. CDR3 sequence: CASSGIPRQTDTQYF. DNA of the CDR3: TGCGCCAGCAGCGGAATACCTCGGCAGACAGATACGCAGTATTTT. This sequence joins TRBV5-1 and TRBJ2-3; no clear D gene. V dropped 4 bases and J dropped 3 bases, with 15 bases sitting between them. The CDR3 covers 15 residues. Germline V gene sequence: CDR1 SGHRS, CDR2 YFSETQ.

This sequence joins TRBV29-1 and TRBJ2-3; the match to TRBD2 covers 7 bases. Germline CDR1 SQVTM, CDR2 ANQGSEA. This CDR3 comprises 13 residues. The V and J ends lost 7 bases and 0 bases, in that order; junction bases with no gene match: 4. The DNA for the CDR3 is TGCAGCGGGGAGGGACCTAGCACAGATACGCAGTATTTT. Its protein is CSGEGPSTDTQYF.

The V call is TRBV6-1, the J call TRBJ2-7; tentatively, D is TRBD2 (7 bases). Germline lookup yields CDR1 MNHNS and CDR2 SASEGT. V gave up 8 bases and J gave up 3 bases, with 11 bases separating them. The CDR3 runs 12 residues. CDR3: CASRGADYEQYF. The CDR3, as DNA: TGTGCCAGCCGGGGGGCAGACTACGAGCAGTACTTC.

The chain has TRBV12-3 or TRBV12-4 and TRBJ2-7, with no clear D. The CDR3 totals 13 residues. Trimming shortened V by 2 bases and J by 2 bases, and 7 bases separated the two germline ends. CDR3 sequence reads: CASSLYSTYEQYF. The DNA for the CDR3 is TGTGCCAGCAGTTTATACAGCACCTACGAGCAGTACTTC.

The table lists this clonotype with a few counts. The rearrangement uses TRBV12-3 or TRBV12-4 and TRBJ1-1; D is ambiguous. The CDR3 has 13 amino acids. V was clipped by 5 bases and J by 4 bases, with 11 bases between them. CDR3 DNA sequence: TGTGCCAGCAGTCGGATGGCCCCCACTGAAGCTTTCTTT. The encoded protein is CASSRMAPTEAFF.

A few counts support this clonotype. The CDR3 loop reads CASSFYGQTNQPQHF. For the CDR3, the DNA is TGTGCCAGCAGTTTCTACGGACAGACCAATCAGCCCCAGCATTTT. The chain recombines TRBV12-3 or TRBV12-4 with TRBJ1-5, with a tentative D call TRBD1 (6 bases). V lost 3 bases to trimming and J lost 3 bases, with 12 bases between them. This CDR3 region has 15 residues.

This chain uses TRBV12-3 or TRBV12-4 with TRBJ2-5; TRBD1 agrees at 11 bases. The CDR3 extends over 14 amino acids. Trimming at V came to 2 bases and at J to 5 bases, leaving 1 base not matched to a gene. The CDR3 DNA sequence: TGTGCCAGCAGTTTATGGGACAGGGGGGAGACCCAGTACTTC. This codes for CASSLWDRGETQYF.

This clonotype was found a few times. The chain is built from TRBV12-3 or TRBV12-4 and TRBJ2-1, with 15 bases fitting TRBD2. The CDR3 extends over 17 amino acids. The V and J ends lost 5 bases and 8 bases, in that order; junction bases with no gene match: 10. This CDR3 reads CASSPGLAGGPRDEQFF. The CDR3 DNA reads TGTGCCAGCAGTCCAGGACTAGCGGGGGGGCCTCGGGATGAGCAGTTCTTC.

The rearrangement links TRBV2 to TRBJ2-5; D uncertain. Trimming cost V 7 bases and J 7 bases, with 13 bases left between them. There are 12 residues in the CDR3. Germline CDR1 and CDR2: SNHLY and FYNNEI. CDR3 sequence reads: CASNVLPGTQYF. Here the CDR3 DNA reads TGTGCCAGCAATGTCCTCCCCGGGACCCAGTACTTC.

This clonotype was picked up many times. The chain recombines TRBV15 with TRBJ1-2; no clear D gene. V gave up 0 bases and J gave up 7 bases, with 9 bases separating them. The CDR3 covers 13 residues. The germline CDR1 and CDR2 sequences are LNHNV and YYDKDF (reference sequence). CDR3 amino acids: CATSRDHYGGYTF. The CDR3 region has the DNA TGTGCCACCAGCAGAGATCATTACGGTGGCTACACCTTC.

The J gene is TRBJ2-2, the V gene TRBV3-1; tentatively, D is TRBD2 (6 bases). V was clipped by 7 bases and J by 4 bases, with 13 bases between them. Germline-derived CDR1 and CDR2 are LGHDT and YNNKEL (reference sequence). This CDR3 has 14 amino acids. The CDR3 reads CASNRLASTGELFF. The CDR3 DNA is TGTGCCAGCAACCGTCTAGCGAGCACCGGGGAGCTGTTTTTT.